The 15 T cell receptor delta chains in this list originate from one sample, sequenced in a study of gamma-delta T cells after stem cell transplantation. TCRdb re-called clones from the RT-PCR reads using CATT. The profile covers about 1,500 delta-chain clones, with less than 2% appearing a single time and around 42% taken by the ten largest. Source material: gamma-delta T cells. The receptor set was obtained from a human donor. It is not recorded whose cells these are; they may come from a transplant donor.

In the case of this clone: A much more abundant neighbour one base away suggests this may be a read error. The same CDR3 can be traced to other DNA sequences in this sample. This chain uses TRDV1 with TRDJ1, with a possible D match to TRDD3 (6 bases). CDR3 length: 19 amino acids. In germline, CDR1 is TSWWSYY, CDR2 QGS. Trimming shortened V by 3 bases and J by 8 bases, and 31 bases separated the two germline ends. DNA for the CDR3: TGTGCTCTTGGGGACCCATCCTCGACCCGGGGGACCCGGATTCGGAAACTCATCTTT. Translation gives CALGDPSSTRGTRIRKLIF.

By sample fraction, this clone is medium-sized (0.01 to 0.1%). The chain recombines TRDV1 with TRDJ1, with a possible D match to TRDD3 (5 bases). Trimming left V 1 base short and J 0 bases short, with 24 bases between. The germline gives CDR1 TSWWSYY, CDR2 QGS. The CDR3 spans 20 residues. CDR3 coding DNA: TGTGCTCTTGGGGAACCGGGGTACGGGGACGGAGAGGGCTACACCGATAAACTCATCTTT. This gives the protein CALGEPGYGDGEGYTDKLIF.

By frequency in the sample, this clone is medium-sized (0.01 to 0.1%). Given a far larger clone just one base away, this is likely a sequencing read error. The V and J genes are TRDV2 and TRDJ1, with 8 bases that match TRDD3. The germline CDR1 and CDR2 sequences are GEAIGNYY and EKD. This CDR3 is built from 14 residues. CDR3 nucleotides: TGTGCCCGTGACGCCAGGGGGATAGCCGATAAACTCATCTTT. Protein product: CARDARGIADKLIF.

This clone was observed a few times. The TCRdb protein comes from a much larger clone and disagrees with this DNA's translation at residue 14, likely due to a read error; the protein given here is derived from the DNA. The V and J genes are TRDV1 and TRDJ4; D might be TRDD2 (6 bases). V dropped 2 bases and J dropped 4 bases, with 29 bases sitting between them. Germline loops: CDR1 TSWWSYY, CDR2 QGS. This CDR3 contains 19 residues. The CDR3 region is CALGEFRRPSPAGELPLIF. As DNA, the CDR3 is TGTGCTCTTGGGGAATTCCGACGGCCTTCCCCGGCCGGGGAACTACCCCTGATCTTT.

With respect to this clone: It is likely a read error: a sequence one base away is far more abundant. At the DNA level, this CDR3 is encoded by other sequences in the same sample as well. The CDR3 protein is CACDTNSFLRWGIRPYTDKLIF. In DNA form, the CDR3 reads TGTGCCTGTGACACAAATAGTTTCCTACGTTGGGGGATACGCCCGTACACCGATAAACTCATCTTT. V is TRDV2 and J is TRDJ1; 11 nucleotides line up with TRDD3. The germline V gene has CDR1 GEAIGNYY and CDR2 EKD. CDR3 size: 22 residues. Germline trimming cut 1 base from V and 0 bases from J; bases unmatched to any gene: 21.

This clone was seen more than once but under ten times. TCRdb assigns this DNA the protein of a much larger clone, which departs from its translation at residue 13; this likely reflects a read error, and the protein shown comes from translating the DNA. The CDR3, as DNA: TGTGCCTGTGACAACGTGGGGGTCCCTAAGACGTCCTCCGATAAACTCATCTTT. This sequence encodes CACDNVGVPKTSSDKLIF. The chain couples TRDV2 to TRDJ1, with D possibly matching TRDD3 (6 bases). Per the germline V gene, CDR1 is GEAIGNYY and CDR2 is EKD. This CDR3 has 18 amino acids. V was pared by 2 bases and J by 3 bases, with 24 bases between.

This clone was observed a few times. A read error likely explains why the TCRdb protein, taken from a much larger clone, differs from this DNA's translation at residue 6; the protein shown is translated from the DNA. The rearrangement joins TRDV1 to TRDJ2, with D hard to call. V shed 7 bases and J shed 3 bases, with 21 bases lying between them. From germline, CDR1 is TSWWSYY and CDR2 QGS. The CDR3 spans 17 residues. The CDR3 reads CALDYSLLHSMTAQLFF. The CDR3 coding sequence is TGTGCTCTTGATTACTCCTTACTGCATTCCATGACAGCACAACTCTTCTTT.

Only a few counts were recorded for this clone. The protein TCRdb lists belongs to a much larger clone and differs from this DNA's translation at residue 14, which points to a read error; the protein shown is made from the DNA. The gene calls are TRDV1 and TRDJ1, with TRDD3 identical over 10 bases. Germline-derived CDR1 and CDR2 are TSWWSYY and QGS. The CDR3 extends over 16 amino acids. This CDR3 reads CALGVYGCTGGWKPIF. DNA for the CDR3: TGTGCTCTTGGGGTGTACGGGTGTACTGGGGGATGGAAACCCATCTTT.

This clone has only a few counts. TCRdb assigns this DNA the protein of a much larger clone, which departs from its translation at residue 15; this likely reflects a read error, and the protein shown comes from translating the DNA. The J gene is TRDJ1, the V gene TRDV2, with D maybe TRDD3 (5 bases). Germline V gene sequence: CDR1 GEAIGNYY, CDR2 EKD. The length of the CDR3 is 17 residues. The CDR3: CACDTAWARRTTDKPIF. The CDR3, as DNA: TGTGCCTGTGACACCGCCTGGGCCCGACGGACCACCGATAAACCCATCTTT.

The chain employs TRDV1 and TRDJ1, with TRDD3 matching over 8 bases. Germline assignment: CDR1 TSWWSYY and CDR2 QGS. This CDR3 contains 19 residues. The V gene end was trimmed by 0 bases and the J gene end by 0 bases; junction bases not matched to a gene: 12. DNA for the CDR3: TGTGCTCTTGGGGAACTACCCTACTCTGGGGGAAAGTACACCGATAAACTCATCTTT. It encodes CALGELPYSGGKYTDKLIF.

V gene TRDV1 combines with J gene TRDJ1, with 9 bases fitting TRDD3. The CDR3 runs 18 residues. Germline V CDR1 and CDR2: TSWWSYY, QGS. The V and J ends lost 6 bases and 0 bases, in that order; junction bases with no gene match: 14. This CDR3 is CALGLLPVLGDYTDKLIF. DNA of the CDR3: TGTGCTCTTGGCCTCCTTCCCGTACTGGGGGACTACACCGATAAACTCATCTTT.

This clone is labeled medium-sized. V and J are TRDV3 and TRDJ1, with 8 bases lining up with TRDD3. Germline CDR1 TVYSNPD, CDR2 GDNSRS (reference sequence). The CDR3 runs to 20 residues. With V trimmed by 4 bases and J by 0 bases, 25 bases remained unmatched. The DNA of the CDR3 is TGTGCCTCGCCGGCCTTCTTTCTTACTGCGGGATACGGGGACACCGATAAACTCATCTTT. Amino acids: CASPAFFLTAGYGDTDKLIF.

The sample holds a few counts of this clone. This likely traces to a read error, being one base from a far larger clone. Other nucleotide sequences in the sample specify the same CDR3. V and J are TRDV2 and TRDJ1, with TRDD3 identical over 8 bases. The germline V gene encodes CDR1 GEAIGNYY and CDR2 EKD. This CDR3 region has 17 residues. J lost 0 bases, V lost 7 bases, and 15 bases had no gene match. This CDR3 reads CACDPTGDTPYTDKLIF. CDR3 DNA sequence: TGTGCCTGCGACCCCACTGGGGATACCCCTTACACCGATAAACTCATCTTT.

This clone came up a few times. It differs at one base from a far larger clone, so likely a read error. This CDR3 is also generated by other DNA sequences in the sample. The chain joins TRDV1 to TRDJ4; possibly TRDD2 or TRDD3 for D (6 bases each). Germline V CDR1 and CDR2: TSWWSYY, QGS. This CDR3 comprises 19 residues. The V and J ends lost 2 bases and 4 bases respectively, with 29 bases between them. The CDR3 is CALGEFRRPSPAGGLPLIF. The CDR3, as DNA: TGTGCTCTTGGGGAATTCCGACGACCTTCCCCGGCCGGGGGACTACCCCTGATCTTT.

This clone was found a few times. The mismatch at residue 11 between this DNA's translation and the TCRdb protein of a much larger clone likely reflects a read error; the protein shown is translated from the DNA. This chain joins TRDV2 and TRDJ1, with TRDD3 matching over 7 bases. The CDR3 runs 19 residues. Germline CDR1 is GEAIGNYY and CDR2 is EKD. V lost 1 base to trimming and J lost 0 bases; unmatched junction nucleotides: 16. CDR3 sequence: CACDTGADTGVPYTDKLIF. CDR3 nucleotides: TGTGCCTGTGACACGGGGGCCGATACTGGGGTACCATACACCGATAAACTCATCTTT.